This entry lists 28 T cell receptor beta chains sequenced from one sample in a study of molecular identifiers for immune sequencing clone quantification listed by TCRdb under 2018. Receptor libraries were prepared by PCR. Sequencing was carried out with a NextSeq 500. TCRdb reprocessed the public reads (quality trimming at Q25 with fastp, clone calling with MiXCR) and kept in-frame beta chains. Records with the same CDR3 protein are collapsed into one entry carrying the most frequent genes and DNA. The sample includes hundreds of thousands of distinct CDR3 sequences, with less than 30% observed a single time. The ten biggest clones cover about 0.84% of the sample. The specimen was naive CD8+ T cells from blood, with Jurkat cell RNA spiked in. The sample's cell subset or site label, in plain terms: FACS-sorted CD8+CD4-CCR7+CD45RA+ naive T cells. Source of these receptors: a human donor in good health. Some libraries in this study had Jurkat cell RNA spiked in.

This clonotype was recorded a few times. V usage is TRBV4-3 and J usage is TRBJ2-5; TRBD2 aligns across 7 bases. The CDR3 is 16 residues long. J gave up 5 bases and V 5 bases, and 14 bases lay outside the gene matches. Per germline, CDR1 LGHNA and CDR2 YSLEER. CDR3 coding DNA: TGCGCCAGCAGCACCGGGACTACCACGGCGTGGGAGACCCAGTACTTC. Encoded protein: CASSTGTTTAWETQYF.

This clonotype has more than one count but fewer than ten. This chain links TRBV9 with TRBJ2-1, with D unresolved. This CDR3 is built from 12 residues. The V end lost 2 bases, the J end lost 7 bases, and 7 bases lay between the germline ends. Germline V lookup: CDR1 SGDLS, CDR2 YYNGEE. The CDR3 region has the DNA TGTGCCAGCAGCGTTGGCCTGAATGAGCAGTTCTTC. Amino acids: CASSVGLNEQFF.

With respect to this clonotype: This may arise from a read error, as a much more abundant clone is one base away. The CDR3 sequence: CASSATREQFF. In nucleotides, the CDR3 is TGTGCCAGCAGTGCGACGCGGGAGCAGTTCTTC. J is TRBJ2-1 and V is TRBV6-2 or TRBV6-3; D unclear. Germline values: CDR1 MNHEY, CDR2 SVGEGT. V was pared by 5 bases and J by 10 bases, with 9 bases between. The CDR3 is 11 amino acids.

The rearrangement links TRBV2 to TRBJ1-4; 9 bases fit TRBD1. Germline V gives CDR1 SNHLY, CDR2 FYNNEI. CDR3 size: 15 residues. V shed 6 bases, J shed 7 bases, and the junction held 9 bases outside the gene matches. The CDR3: CASRFPDRGSEKLFF. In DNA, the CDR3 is TGTGCCAGCAGGTTCCCGGACAGGGGCAGTGAAAAACTGTTTTTT.

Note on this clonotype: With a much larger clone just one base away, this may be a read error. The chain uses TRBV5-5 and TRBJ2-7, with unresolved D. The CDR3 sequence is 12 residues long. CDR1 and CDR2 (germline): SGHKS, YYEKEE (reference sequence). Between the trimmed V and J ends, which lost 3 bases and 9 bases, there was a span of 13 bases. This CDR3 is CASSSDHHGQYF. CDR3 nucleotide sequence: TGTGCCAGCAGCTCGGATCACCACGGGCAGTACTTC. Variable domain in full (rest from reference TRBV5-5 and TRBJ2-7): DAGVTQSPTHLIKTRGQQVTLRCSPISGHKSVSWYQQVLGQGPQFIFQYYEKEERGRGNFPDRFSARQFPNYSSELNVNALLLGDSALYLCASSSDHHGQYFGPGTRLTVT.

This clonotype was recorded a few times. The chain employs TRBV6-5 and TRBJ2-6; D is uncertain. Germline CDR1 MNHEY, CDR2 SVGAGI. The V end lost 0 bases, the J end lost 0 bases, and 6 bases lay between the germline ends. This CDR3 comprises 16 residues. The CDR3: CASSYSGNSGANVLTF. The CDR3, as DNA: TGTGCCAGCAGTTACTCGGGGAACTCTGGGGCCAACGTCCTGACTTTC.

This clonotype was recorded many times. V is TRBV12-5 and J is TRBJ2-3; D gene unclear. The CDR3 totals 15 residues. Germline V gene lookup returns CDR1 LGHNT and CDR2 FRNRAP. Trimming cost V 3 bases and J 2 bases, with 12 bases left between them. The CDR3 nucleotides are TGTGCTAGTGGTTTCTTTGTGGGAAACACAGATACGCAGTATTTT. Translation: CASGFFVGNTDTQYF.

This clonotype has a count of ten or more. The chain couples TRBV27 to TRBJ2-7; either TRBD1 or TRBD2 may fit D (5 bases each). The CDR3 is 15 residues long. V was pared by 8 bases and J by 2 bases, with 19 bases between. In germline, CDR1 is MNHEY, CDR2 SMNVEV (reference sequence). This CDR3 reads CASGLARGGAYEQYF. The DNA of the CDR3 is TGTGCCAGCGGTCTCGCCCGGGGCGGAGCCTACGAGCAGTACTTC.

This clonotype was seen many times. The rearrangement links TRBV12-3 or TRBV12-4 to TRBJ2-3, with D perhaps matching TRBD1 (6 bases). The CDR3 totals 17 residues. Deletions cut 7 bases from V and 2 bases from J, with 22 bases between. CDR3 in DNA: TGTGCCAGCACCAACCCTGATCCGAGGGGGTCCACAGATACGCAGTATTTT. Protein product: CASTNPDPRGSTDTQYF.

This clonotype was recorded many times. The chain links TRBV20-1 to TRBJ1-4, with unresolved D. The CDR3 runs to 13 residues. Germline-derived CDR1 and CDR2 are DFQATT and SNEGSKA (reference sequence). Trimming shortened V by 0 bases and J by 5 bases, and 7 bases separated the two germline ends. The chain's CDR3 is CSARDVGNEKLFF. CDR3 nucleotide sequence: TGCAGTGCTAGAGATGTCGGAAATGAAAAACTGTTTTTT.

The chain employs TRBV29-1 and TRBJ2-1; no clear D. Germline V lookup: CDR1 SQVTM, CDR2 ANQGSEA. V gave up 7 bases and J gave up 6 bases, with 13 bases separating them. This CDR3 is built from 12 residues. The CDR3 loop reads CSGLTRINEQFF. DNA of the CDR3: TGCAGCGGCCTAACCCGTATCAATGAGCAGTTCTTC.

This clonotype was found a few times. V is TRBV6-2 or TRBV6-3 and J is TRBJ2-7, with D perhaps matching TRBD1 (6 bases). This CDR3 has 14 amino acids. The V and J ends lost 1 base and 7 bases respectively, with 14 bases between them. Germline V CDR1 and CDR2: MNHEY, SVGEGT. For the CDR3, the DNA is TGTGCCAGCAGTTACTTCCAGGGGACGGGTGAGCAGTACTTC. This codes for CASSYFQGTGEQYF.

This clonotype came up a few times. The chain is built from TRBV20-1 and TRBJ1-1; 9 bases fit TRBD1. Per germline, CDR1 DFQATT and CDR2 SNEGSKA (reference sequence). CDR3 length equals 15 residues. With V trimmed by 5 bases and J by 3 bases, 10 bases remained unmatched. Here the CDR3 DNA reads TGCAGTGCTTACGGGACAGGGAAGGGGGACACTGAAGCTTTCTTT. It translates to CSAYGTGKGDTEAFF.

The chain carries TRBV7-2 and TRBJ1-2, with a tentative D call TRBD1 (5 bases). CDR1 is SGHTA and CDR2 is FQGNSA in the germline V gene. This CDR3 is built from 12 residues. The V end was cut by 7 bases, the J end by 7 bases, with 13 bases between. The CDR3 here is CASITGLSGYTF. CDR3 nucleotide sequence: TGTGCCAGCATCACGGGGCTAAGTGGCTACACCTTC.

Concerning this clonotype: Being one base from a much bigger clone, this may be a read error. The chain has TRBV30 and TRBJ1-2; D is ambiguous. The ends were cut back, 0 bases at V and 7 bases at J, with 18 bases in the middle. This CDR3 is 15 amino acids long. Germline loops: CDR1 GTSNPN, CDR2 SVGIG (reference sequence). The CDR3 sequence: CAWSVGPRAGFGYTF. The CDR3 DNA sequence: TGTGCCTGGAGTGTTGGGCCGAGGGCTGGGTTTGGCTACACCTTC.

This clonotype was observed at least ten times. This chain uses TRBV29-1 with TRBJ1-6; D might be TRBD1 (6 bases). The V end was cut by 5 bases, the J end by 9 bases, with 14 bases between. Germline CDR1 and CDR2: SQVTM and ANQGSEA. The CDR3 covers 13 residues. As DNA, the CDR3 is TGCAGCGTTTCGGACAGATCAGGTTCACCCCTCCACTTT. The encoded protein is CSVSDRSGSPLHF.

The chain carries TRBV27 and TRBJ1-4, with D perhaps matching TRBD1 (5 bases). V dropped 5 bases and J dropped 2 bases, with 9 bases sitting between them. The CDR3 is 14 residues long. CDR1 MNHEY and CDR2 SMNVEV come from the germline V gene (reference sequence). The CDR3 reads CASSPQETNEKLFF. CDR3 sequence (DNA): TGTGCCAGCAGTCCACAGGAGACTAATGAAAAACTGTTTTTT.

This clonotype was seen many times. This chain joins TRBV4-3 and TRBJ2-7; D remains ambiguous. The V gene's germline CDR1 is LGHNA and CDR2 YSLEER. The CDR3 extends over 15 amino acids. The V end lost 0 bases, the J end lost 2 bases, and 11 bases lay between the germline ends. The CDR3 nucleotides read TGCGCCAGCAGCCAAGACCCAGATTCAACCTACGAGCAGTACTTC. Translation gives CASSQDPDSTYEQYF.

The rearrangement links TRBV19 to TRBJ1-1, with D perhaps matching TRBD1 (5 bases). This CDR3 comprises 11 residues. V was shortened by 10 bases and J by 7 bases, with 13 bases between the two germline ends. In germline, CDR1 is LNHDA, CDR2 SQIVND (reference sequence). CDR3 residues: CATQVGDEAFF. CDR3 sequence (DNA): TGTGCCACTCAAGTGGGGGATGAAGCTTTCTTT.

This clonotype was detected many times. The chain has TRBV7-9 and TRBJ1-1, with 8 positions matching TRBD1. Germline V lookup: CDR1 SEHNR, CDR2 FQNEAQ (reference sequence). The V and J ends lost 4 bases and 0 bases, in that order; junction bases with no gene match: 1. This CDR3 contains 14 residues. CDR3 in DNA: TGTGCCAGCAGCTCGACAGGGGTGAACACTGAAGCTTTCTTT. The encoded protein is CASSSTGVNTEAFF.

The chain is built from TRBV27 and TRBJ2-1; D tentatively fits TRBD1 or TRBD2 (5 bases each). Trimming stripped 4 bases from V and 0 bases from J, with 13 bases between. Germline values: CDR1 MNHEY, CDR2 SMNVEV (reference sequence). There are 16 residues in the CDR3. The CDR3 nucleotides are TGTGCCAGCAGTTCTCCGGGACCGAGCTCCTACAATGAGCAGTTCTTC. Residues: CASSSPGPSSYNEQFF.

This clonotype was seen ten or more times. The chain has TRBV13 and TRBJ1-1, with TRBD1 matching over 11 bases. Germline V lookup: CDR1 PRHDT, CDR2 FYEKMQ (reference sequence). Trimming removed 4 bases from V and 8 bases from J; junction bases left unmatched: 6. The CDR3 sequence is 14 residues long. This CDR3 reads CASSSRDRGVEAFF. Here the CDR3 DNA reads TGTGCCAGCAGCTCCCGGGACAGGGGGGTCGAAGCTTTCTTT.

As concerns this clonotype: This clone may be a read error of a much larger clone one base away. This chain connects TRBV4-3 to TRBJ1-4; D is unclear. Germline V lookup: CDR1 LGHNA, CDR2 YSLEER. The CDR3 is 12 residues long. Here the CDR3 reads CASSQDYERLFF. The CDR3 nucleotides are TGCGCCAGCAGCCAAGATTATGAAAGACTGTTTTTT.

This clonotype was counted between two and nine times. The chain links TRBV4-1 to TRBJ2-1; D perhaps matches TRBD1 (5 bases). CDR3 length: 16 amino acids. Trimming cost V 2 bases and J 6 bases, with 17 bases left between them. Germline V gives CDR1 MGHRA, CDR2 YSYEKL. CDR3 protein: CASSQYETDPSNEQFF. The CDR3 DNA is TGCGCCAGCAGCCAATACGAGACAGATCCTTCCAATGAGCAGTTCTTC.

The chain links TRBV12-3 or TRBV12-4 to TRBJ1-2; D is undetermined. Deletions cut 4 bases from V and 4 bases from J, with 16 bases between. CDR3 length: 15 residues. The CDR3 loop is CASSSSGQTSYGYTF. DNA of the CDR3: TGTGCCAGCAGTTCCAGCGGCCAGACTAGCTATGGCTACACCTTC.

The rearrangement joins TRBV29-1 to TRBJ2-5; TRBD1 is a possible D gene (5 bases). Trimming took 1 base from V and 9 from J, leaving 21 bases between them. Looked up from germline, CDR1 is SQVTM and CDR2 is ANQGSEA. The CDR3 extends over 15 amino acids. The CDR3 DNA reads TGCAGCGTTGAAGGTACAGGACCTCTACCGGAGCCCCAGTACTTC. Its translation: CSVEGTGPLPEPQYF.

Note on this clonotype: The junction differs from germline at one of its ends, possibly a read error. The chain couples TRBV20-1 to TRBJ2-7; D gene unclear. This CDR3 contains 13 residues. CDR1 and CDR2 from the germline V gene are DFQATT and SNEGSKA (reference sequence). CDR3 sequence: CSARDIWSYGQYF. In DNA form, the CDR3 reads TGCAGTGCTAGAGATATTTGGTCCTACGGGCAGTACTTC.

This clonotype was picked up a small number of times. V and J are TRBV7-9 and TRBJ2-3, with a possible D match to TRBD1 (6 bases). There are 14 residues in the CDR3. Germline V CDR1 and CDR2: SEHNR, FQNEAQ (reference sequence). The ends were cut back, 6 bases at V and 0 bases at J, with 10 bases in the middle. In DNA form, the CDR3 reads TGTGCCAGCAGGCGCAGGGGAAGCACAGATACGCAGTATTTT. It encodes CASRRRGSTDTQYF.